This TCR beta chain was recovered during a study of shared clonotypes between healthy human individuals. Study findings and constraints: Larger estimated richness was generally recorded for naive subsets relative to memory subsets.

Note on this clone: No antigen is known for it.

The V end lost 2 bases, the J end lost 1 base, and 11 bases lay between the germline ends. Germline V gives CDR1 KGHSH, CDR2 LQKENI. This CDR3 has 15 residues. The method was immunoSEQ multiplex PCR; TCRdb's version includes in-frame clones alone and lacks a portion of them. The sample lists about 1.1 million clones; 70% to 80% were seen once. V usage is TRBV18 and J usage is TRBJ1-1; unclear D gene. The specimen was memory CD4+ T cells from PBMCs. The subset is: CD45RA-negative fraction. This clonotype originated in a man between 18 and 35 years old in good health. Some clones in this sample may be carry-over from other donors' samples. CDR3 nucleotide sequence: TGTGCCAGCTCACCAGCACAAGCGGGGAACACTGAAGCTTTCTTT. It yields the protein CASSPAQAGNTEAFF.